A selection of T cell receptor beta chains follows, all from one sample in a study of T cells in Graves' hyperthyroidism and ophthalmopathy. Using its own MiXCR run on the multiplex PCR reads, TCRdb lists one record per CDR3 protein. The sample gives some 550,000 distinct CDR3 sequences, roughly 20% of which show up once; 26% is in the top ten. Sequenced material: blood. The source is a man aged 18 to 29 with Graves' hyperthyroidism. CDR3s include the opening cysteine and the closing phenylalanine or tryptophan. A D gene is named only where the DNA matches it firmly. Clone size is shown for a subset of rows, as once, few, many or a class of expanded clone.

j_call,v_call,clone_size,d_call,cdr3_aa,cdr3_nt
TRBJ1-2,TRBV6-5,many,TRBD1,CASSYAAGGSYGYTF,TGTGCCAGCAGTTACGCGGCAGGGGGTTCCTATGGCTACACCTTC
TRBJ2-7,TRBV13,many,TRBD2,CASSPDPAGTYEQYF,TGTGCCAGCAGCCCTGACCCAGCGGGGACCTACGAGCAGTACTTC
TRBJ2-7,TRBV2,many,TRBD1,CASSARTGSNYEQYF,TGTGCCAGCAGTGCCCGGACAGGGTCTAACTACGAGCAGTACTTC
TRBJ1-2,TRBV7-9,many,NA,CASRANPLYYGYTF,TGTGCCAGCAGGGCGAACCCCTTGTACTATGGCTACACCTTC
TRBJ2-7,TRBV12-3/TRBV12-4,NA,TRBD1,CASSLDRGSGIREQYF,TGTGCCAGCAGTTTGGACAGGGGGTCTGGAATACGGGAGCAGTACTTC
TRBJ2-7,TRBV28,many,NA,CASSKDYEQYF,TGTGCCAGCAGTAAGGACTACGAGCAGTACTTC
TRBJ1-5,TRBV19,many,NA,CASSIDLWGNQPQHF,TGTGCCAGTAGTATAGATCTATGGGGCAATCAGCCCCAGCATTTT
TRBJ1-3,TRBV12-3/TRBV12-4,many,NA,CASSTRRGFLGNTIYF,TGTGCCAGCAGCACCCGGAGGGGGTTCCTAGGAAACACCATATATTTT
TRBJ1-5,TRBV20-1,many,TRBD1,CSARPDRGGQPQHF,TGCAGTGCTAGGCCGGACAGGGGAGGTCAGCCCCAGCATTTT
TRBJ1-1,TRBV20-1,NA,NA,CSARDFKGSTEAFF,TGCAGTGCTAGAGATTTTAAGGGGAGTACTGAAGCTTTCTTT
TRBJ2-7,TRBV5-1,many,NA,CASSWNRQNEQYF,TGCGCCAGCAGCTGGAACCGACAGAACGAGCAGTACTTC
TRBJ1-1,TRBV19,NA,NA,CASSKTWDTEAFF,TGTGCCAGTAGTAAAACGTGGGACACTGAAGCTTTCTTT
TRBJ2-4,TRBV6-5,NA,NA,CASSYSQGGNIQYF,TGTGCCAGCAGTTACTCGCAGGGAGGTAACATTCAGTACTTC
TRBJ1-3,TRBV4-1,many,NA,CASSQVATRSGNTIYF,TGCGCCAGCAGCCAGGTAGCCACAAGATCTGGAAACACCATATATTTT
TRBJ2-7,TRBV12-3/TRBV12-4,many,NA,CASAPHSMSSYEQYF,TGTGCCAGCGCACCTCACAGCATGAGCTCCTACGAGCAGTACTTC
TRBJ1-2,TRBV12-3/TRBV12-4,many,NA,CASSFGGGYGYTF,TGTGCCAGCAGTTTCGGGGGGGGGTATGGCTACACCTTC
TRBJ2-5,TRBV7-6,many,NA,CASSLEGAGEQETQYF,TGTGCCAGCAGCTTAGAGGGGGCGGGAGAACAAGAGACCCAGTACTTC
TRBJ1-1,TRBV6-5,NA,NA,CASSYSIQAHMNTEAFF,TGTGCCAGCAGTTACTCGATCCAGGCACACATGAACACTGAAGCTTTCTTT
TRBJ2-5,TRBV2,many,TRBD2,CASSEAGLAGTQETQYF,TGTGCCAGCAGTGAAGCCGGACTAGCGGGGACCCAAGAGACCCAGTACTTC
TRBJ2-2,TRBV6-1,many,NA,CASSVRVDTGELFF,TGTGCCAGCAGTGTTCGGGTTGACACCGGGGAGCTGTTTTTT
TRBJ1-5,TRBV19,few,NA,CASSIGLGAPNQPQHF,TGTGCCAGTAGTATAGGACTGGGGGCCCCAAATCAGCCCCAGCATTTT
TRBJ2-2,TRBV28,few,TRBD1,CASSLETGGSGELFF,TGTGCCAGCAGTTTGGAGACAGGGGGGTCCGGGGAGCTGTTTTTT
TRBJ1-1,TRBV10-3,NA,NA,CAGARGTGTEAFF,TGTGCCGGGGCCCGGGGGACCGGCACTGAAGCTTTCTTT
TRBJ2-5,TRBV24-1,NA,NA,CATSGSFGGRRETQYF,TGTGCCACCAGTGGATCTTTCGGGGGCAGACGGGAGACCCAGTACTTC
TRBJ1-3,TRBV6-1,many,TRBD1,CASARDRGDTIYF,TGTGCCAGCGCCCGGGACAGGGGAGACACCATATATTTT
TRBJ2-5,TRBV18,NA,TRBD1,CASSADRGQEETQYF,TGTGCCAGCTCAGCCGACAGGGGGCAGGAAGAGACCCAGTACTTC
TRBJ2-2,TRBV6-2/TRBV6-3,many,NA,CASSYSLDTGELFF,TGTGCCAGCAGTTACTCACTGGACACCGGGGAGCTGTTTTTT
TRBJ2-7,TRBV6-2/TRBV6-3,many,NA,CASSPNPGRVSYEQYF,TGTGCCAGCAGCCCCAACCCTGGGCGTGTCTCCTACGAGCAGTACTTC
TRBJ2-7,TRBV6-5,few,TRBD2,CASSYQRDYEQYF,TGTGCCAGCAGTTACCAGCGGGACTACGAGCAGTACTTC
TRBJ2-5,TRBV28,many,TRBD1,CASSFTLDRVGETQYF,TGTGCCAGCAGTTTCACATTGGACAGGGTCGGAGAGACCCAGTACTTC
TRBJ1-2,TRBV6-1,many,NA,CASSEGGGDTF,TGTGCCAGCAGTGAAGGCGGCGGCGACACCTTC
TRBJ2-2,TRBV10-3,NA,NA,CAIKRTENTGELFF,TGTGCCATCAAGAGGACAGAGAACACCGGGGAGCTGTTTTTT
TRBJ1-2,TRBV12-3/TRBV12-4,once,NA,CASSCGMDGYTF,TGTGCCAGCAGTTGCGGGATGGATGGCTACACCTTC
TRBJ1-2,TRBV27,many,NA,CASSLGSPYGYTF,TGTGCCAGCAGTTTAGGTAGTCCCTATGGCTACACCTTC
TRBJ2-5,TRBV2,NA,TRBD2,CASSTGLAAETQYF,TGTGCCAGCAGTACGGGACTAGCTGCGGAGACCCAGTACTTC
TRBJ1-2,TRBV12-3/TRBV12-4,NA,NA,CASIRSGFGYGYTF,TGTGCCAGCATTCGGTCCGGTTTCGGCTATGGCTACACCTTC
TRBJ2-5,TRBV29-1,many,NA,CSALGVDMGQETQYF,TGCAGCGCCTTAGGGGTGGACATGGGACAAGAGACCCAGTACTTC
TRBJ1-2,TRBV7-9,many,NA,CASSLVLGHYGYTF,TGTGCCAGCAGCTTAGTTTTGGGGCACTATGGCTACACCTTC
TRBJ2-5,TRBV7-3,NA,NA,CASSRSTQETQYF,TGTGCCAGCAGCCGATCGACTCAAGAGACCCAGTACTTC
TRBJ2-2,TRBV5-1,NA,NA,CASSLTGEGTGELFF,TGCGCCAGCAGCTTGACAGGGGAGGGCACCGGGGAGCTGTTTTTT
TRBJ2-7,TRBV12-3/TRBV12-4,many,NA,CASSLTPKGYEQYF,TGTGCCAGCAGCTTAACCCCAAAAGGCTACGAGCAGTACTTC
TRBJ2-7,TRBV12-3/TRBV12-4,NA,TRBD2,CASSPPGLANEQYF,TGTGCCAGCAGTCCCCCGGGACTAGCGAACGAGCAGTACTTC